The 18 T cell receptor beta chains reported below all come from one sample, sequenced in a study of T cells after yellow fever vaccination. TCRdb used MiXCR to reprocess the 5' RACE reads, holding one entry per CDR3 protein. The table shows hundreds of thousands of distinct CDR3 sequences, with approximately 12% occurring only once. This specimen was CD4+ T cells sorted from PBMCs, taken 15 days after the yellow fever booster vaccination. These receptors were taken from a man in his late teens or twenties who received the YFV17D yellow fever vaccine.

This clonotype has only a few counts. This chain links TRBV5-5 with TRBJ1-2, with 9 bases identical to TRBD1. This CDR3 is built from 15 residues. Germline V CDR1 and CDR2: SGHKS, YYEKEE (reference sequence). The ends lost 5 bases at V and 2 bases at J; junction bases unmatched: 7. The CDR3 spells CASRMPGQGNYGYTF. CDR3 bases: TGTGCCAGCAGAATGCCGGGACAGGGAAACTATGGCTACACCTTC. The entire variable domain, with the rest obtained from reference TRBV5-5 and TRBJ1-2, is as follows: DAGVTQSPTHLIKTRGQQVTLRCSPISGHKSVSWYQQVLGQGPQFIFQYYEKEERGRGNFPDRFSARQFPNYSSELNVNALLLGDSALYLCASRMPGQGNYGYTFGSGTRLTVV.

The V gene is TRBV4-2, the J gene TRBJ2-2, with D perhaps matching TRBD2 (5 bases). The germline V gene encodes CDR1 LGHNA and CDR2 YNFKEQ. The CDR3 loop spans 17 amino acids. V gave up 4 bases and J gave up 6 bases, with 21 bases separating them. The CDR3, as DNA: TGTGCCAGCAGCCCTAAACCCAGCGGCGGACTCGCCGGGGAGCTGTTTTTT. It encodes CASSPKPSGGLAGELFF.

The genes are TRBV9 and TRBJ2-2; weak D call: TRBD1 (6 bases). Germline V CDR1 and CDR2: SGDLS, YYNGEE. The ends were cut back, 0 bases at V and 8 bases at J, with 11 bases in the middle. This CDR3 is 14 amino acids long. In DNA form, the CDR3 reads TGTGCCAGCAGCGTAGGTTGGACAGTTGGGGAGCTGTTTTTT. As protein: CASSVGWTVGELFF.

This clonotype was counted between two and nine times. The gene calls are TRBV11-2 and TRBJ1-1; a weak D match, TRBD1 (5 bases). The V end lost 7 bases, the J end lost 6 bases, and 12 bases lay between the germline ends. Germline V gives CDR1 SGHAT, CDR2 FQNNGV. The CDR3 consists of 12 residues. CDR3 coding DNA: TGTGCCAGCACCATCCGACAGTCTGAAGCTTTCTTT. Its translation: CASTIRQSEAFF.

The rearrangement uses TRBV7-2 and TRBJ2-3; 12 bases are a match to TRBD2. The CDR3 totals 17 residues. V lost 2 bases to trimming and J lost 5 bases; unmatched junction nucleotides: 8. The V gene's germline CDR1 is SGHTA and CDR2 FQGNSA. The CDR3 sequence: CASSLSSSGGAQDTQYF. The CDR3 DNA is TGTGCCAGCAGCTTATCCTCTAGCGGGGGGGCCCAAGATACGCAGTATTTT.

The J gene is TRBJ2-3, the V gene TRBV18; possible D gene TRBD2, 7 bases. Trimming took 1 base from V and 2 from J, leaving 10 bases between them. Looked up from germline, CDR1 is KGHSH and CDR2 is LQKENI. CDR3 length: 15 amino acids. For the CDR3, the DNA is TGTGCCAGCTCACCACTCGGGGGGCACACAGATACGCAGTATTTT. Translating it yields CASSPLGGHTDTQYF.

There are a few counts of this clonotype. The chain carries TRBV10-3 and TRBJ2-7, with a possible D match to TRBD1 (6 bases). With 5 bases removed from V and 2 bases from J, the gap between germline ends came to 10 bases. The CDR3 covers 13 residues. Germline CDR1 is ENHRY and CDR2 is SYGVKD. The CDR3 coding sequence is TGTGCCATCAGTACGACAGGAACCTACGAGCAGTACTTC. This gives the protein CAISTTGTYEQYF.

This clonotype showed up just a few times. The chain links TRBV4-3 to TRBJ1-5; D is possibly TRBD1 (5 bases). This CDR3 is 13 amino acids long. Germline assignment: CDR1 LGHNA and CDR2 YSLEER. V lost 2 bases and J lost 7, with 9 bases in between. The CDR3: CASSQTRVQPQHF. CDR3 nucleotide sequence: TGCGCCAGCAGCCAAACCAGGGTGCAGCCCCAGCATTTT.

The sample holds many counts of this clonotype. The chain combines TRBV4-3 with TRBJ1-5; unclear D gene. Germline V gene lookup returns CDR1 LGHNA and CDR2 YSLEER. The V gene lost 0 bases and the J gene lost 7 bases, with 7 bases spanning the gap. This CDR3 has 13 residues. CDR3 sequence (DNA): TGCGCCAGCAGCCAAGATGTGGGGCAGCCCCAGCATTTT. This gives the protein CASSQDVGQPQHF.

The rearrangement uses TRBV5-1 and TRBJ1-1, with no clear D. Germline CDR1 reads SGHRS; CDR2 reads YFSETQ. V shed 0 bases and J shed 1 base, with 4 bases lying between them. The CDR3 is 13 residues long. The CDR3 reads CASSLESNTEAFF. In nucleotides, the CDR3 is TGCGCCAGCAGCTTGGAATCGAACACTGAAGCTTTCTTT.

The chain joins TRBV19 to TRBJ2-5, with D unresolved. The CDR3 runs to 14 residues. V lost 7 bases and J lost 0, with 12 bases in between. Germline V gene sequence: CDR1 LNHDA, CDR2 SQIVND (reference sequence). The CDR3 sequence: CASNPEVNQETQYF. The CDR3 coding sequence is TGTGCCAGTAACCCCGAGGTAAACCAAGAGACCCAGTACTTC. Based on the CDR3 plus reference TRBV19 and TRBJ2-5, the full variable domain is DGGITQSPKYLFRKEGQNVTLSCEQNLNHDAMYWYRQDPGQGLRLIYYSQIVNDFQKGDIAEGYSVSREKKESFPLTVTSAQKNPTAFYLCASNPEVNQETQYFGPGTRLLVL.

CDR3 nucleotide sequence: TGTGCCAGCAGTTGGGGCAACCATGGCTACACCTTC. It is translated as CASSWGNHGYTF. The chain employs TRBV12-3 or TRBV12-4 and TRBJ1-2; D is perhaps TRBD1 (5 bases). The CDR3 contains 12 residues. Trimming cost V 4 bases and J 6 bases, with 9 bases left between them.

Comments on this clonotype: The junction departs from the called germline gene at one end, perhaps through a read error. V usage is TRBV2 and J usage is TRBJ1-1; 7 bases agree with TRBD1. The CDR3 is made up of 13 amino acids. Per germline, CDR1 SNHLY and CDR2 FYNNEI. CDR3 DNA sequence: TGTGCCAGCAATGAACAGGGGAGCACTGAAGCTTTCTTT. Translation: CASNEQGSTEAFF.

The J gene is TRBJ1-5, the V gene TRBV10-3; 10 bases line up with TRBD1. Germline V gene sequence: CDR1 ENHRY, CDR2 SYGVKD. The CDR3 has 13 amino acids. V shed 6 bases, J shed 7 bases, and the junction held 3 bases outside the gene matches. The CDR3 loop reads CAISQDRGQPQHF. In DNA, the CDR3 is TGTGCCATCAGCCAGGACAGGGGGCAGCCCCAGCATTTT.

Only a few counts were recorded for this clonotype. The V call is TRBV27, the J call TRBJ2-3; 8 positions match TRBD2. This CDR3 is 15 amino acids long. The germline gives CDR1 MNHEY, CDR2 SMNVEV (reference sequence). The V gene end was trimmed by 6 bases and the J gene end by 0 bases; junction bases not matched to a gene: 5. The DNA for the CDR3 is TGTGCCAGCAGGATTAGCGGGGCTAGCACAGATACGCAGTATTTT. Its translation is CASRISGASTDTQYF.

In this sample, this clonotype turned up a few times. This chain uses TRBV9 with TRBJ2-5; D may be TRBD1 (5 bases). The V gene lost 3 bases and the J gene lost 5 bases, with 11 bases spanning the gap. This CDR3 is built from 13 residues. Per the germline V gene, CDR1 is SGDLS and CDR2 is YYNGEE. CDR3 amino acids: CASSEGHPETQYF. The CDR3 nucleotides read TGTGCCAGCAGCGAGGGGCATCCGGAGACCCAGTACTTC.

The gene calls are TRBV4-1 and TRBJ2-7; 7 bases are shared with TRBD1. Germline V gene data show CDR1 as MGHRA and CDR2 as YSYEKL. Trimming at V came to 3 bases and at J to 0 bases, leaving 8 bases not matched to a gene. This CDR3 has 16 residues. CDR3 sequence: CASSHHRGPFSYEQYV. In nucleotides, the CDR3 is TGCGCCAGCAGCCACCACAGGGGACCTTTCTCCTACGAGCAGTACGTC.

This clonotype showed up just a few times. The genes are TRBV6-6 and TRBJ1-1; 7 nucleotides line up with TRBD1. Germline CDR1 and CDR2: MNHNY and SVGAGI (reference sequence). The junction had 6 bases not matched to a gene; V was cut back by 6 bases and J by 8 bases. There are 12 residues in the CDR3. CDR3 loop: CASSRQGSEAFF. The CDR3 DNA reads TGTGCCAGCAGCCGACAGGGTTCAGAAGCTTTCTTT.